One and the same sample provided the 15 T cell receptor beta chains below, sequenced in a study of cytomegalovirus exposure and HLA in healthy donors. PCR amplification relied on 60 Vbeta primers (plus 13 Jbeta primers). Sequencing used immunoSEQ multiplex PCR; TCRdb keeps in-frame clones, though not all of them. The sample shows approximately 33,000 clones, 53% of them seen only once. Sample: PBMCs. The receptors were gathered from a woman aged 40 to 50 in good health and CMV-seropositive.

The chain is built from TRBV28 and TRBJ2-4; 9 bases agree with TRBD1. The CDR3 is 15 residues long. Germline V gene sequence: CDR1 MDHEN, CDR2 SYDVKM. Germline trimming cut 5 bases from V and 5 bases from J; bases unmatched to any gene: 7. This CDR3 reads CASSDPGTGQNIQYF. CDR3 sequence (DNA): TGTGCCAGCAGTGATCCCGGGACAGGGCAAAACATTCAGTACTTC.

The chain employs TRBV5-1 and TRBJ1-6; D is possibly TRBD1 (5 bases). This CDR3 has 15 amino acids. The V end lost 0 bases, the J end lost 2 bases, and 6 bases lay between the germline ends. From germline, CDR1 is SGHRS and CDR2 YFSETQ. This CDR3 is CASSLGQPYNSPLHF. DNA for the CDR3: TGCGCCAGCAGCTTGGGACAGCCCTATAATTCACCCCTCCACTTT. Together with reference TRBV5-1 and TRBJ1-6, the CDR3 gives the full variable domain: KAGVTQTPRYLIKTRGQQVTLSCSPISGHRSVSWYQQTPGQGLQFLFEYFSETQRNKGNFPGRFSGRQFSNSRSEMNVSTLELGDSALYLCASSLGQPYNSPLHFGNGTRLTVT.

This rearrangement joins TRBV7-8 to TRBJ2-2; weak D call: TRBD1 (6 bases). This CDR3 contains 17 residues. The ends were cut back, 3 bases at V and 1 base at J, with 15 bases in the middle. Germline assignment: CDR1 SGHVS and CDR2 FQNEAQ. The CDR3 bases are TGTGCCAGCAGCTTTCCTCTCGACAGGCAGAACACCGGGGAGCTGTTTTTT. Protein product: CASSFPLDRQNTGELFF.

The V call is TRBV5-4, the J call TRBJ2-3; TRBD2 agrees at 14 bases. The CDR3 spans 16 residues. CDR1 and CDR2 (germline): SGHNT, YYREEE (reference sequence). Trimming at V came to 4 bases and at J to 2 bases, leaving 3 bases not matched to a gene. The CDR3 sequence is CASSKGLAGVTDTQYF. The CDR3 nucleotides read TGTGCCAGCAGCAAGGGACTAGCGGGGGTCACAGATACGCAGTATTTT.

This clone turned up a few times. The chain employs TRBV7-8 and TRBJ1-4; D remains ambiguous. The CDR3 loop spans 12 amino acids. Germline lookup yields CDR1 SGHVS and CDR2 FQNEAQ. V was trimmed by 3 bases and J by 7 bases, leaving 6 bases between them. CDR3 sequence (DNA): TGTGCCAGCAGCTTTACTCGTGAAAAACTGTTTTTT. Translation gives CASSFTREKLFF.

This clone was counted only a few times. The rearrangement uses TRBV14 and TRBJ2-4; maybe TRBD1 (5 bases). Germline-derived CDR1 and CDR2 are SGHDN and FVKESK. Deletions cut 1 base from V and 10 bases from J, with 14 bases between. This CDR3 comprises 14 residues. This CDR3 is CASSQGQPPWIQYF. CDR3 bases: TGTGCCAGCAGCCAAGGACAGCCCCCATGGATTCAGTACTTC.

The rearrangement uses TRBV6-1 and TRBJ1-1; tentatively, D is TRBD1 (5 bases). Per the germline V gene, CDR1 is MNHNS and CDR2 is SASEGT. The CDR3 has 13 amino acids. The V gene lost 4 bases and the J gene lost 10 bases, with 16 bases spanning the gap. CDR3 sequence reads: CASSVQGRGLAFF. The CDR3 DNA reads TGTGCCAGCAGTGTTCAGGGTCGAGGTTTAGCTTTCTTT.

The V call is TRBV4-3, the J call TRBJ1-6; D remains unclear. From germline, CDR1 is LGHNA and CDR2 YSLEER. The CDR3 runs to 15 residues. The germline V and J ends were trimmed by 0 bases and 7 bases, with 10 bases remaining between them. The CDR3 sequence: CASSQDRSGNSPLHF. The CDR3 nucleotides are TGCGCCAGCAGCCAAGATCGTTCGGGGAATTCACCCCTCCACTTT.

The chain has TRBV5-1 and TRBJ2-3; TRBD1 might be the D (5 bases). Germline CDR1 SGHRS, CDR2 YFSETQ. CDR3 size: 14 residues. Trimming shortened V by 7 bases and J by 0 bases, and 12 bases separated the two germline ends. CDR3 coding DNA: TGCGCCAGCGGCTCTAGACAGAGCACAGATACGCAGTATTTT. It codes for CASGSRQSTDTQYF.

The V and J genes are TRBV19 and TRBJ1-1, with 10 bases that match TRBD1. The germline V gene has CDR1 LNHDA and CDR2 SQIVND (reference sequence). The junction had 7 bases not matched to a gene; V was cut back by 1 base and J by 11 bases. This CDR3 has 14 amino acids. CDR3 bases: TGTGCCAGTAGTATAGGTTTCGGGACAGGGGTGGCTTTCTTT. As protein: CASSIGFGTGVAFF.

Written as DNA, the CDR3 is TGTGCCAGCAGCCAAGATTCGGCCCTAGTTGCCGGGGAGCTGTTTTTT. Protein sequence: CASSQDSALVAGELFF. The chain carries TRBV4-2 and TRBJ2-2; D gene uncertain. The CDR3 loop spans 16 amino acids. Trimming stripped 0 bases from V and 6 bases from J, with 14 bases between. Germline V gene data show CDR1 as LGHNA and CDR2 as YNFKEQ.

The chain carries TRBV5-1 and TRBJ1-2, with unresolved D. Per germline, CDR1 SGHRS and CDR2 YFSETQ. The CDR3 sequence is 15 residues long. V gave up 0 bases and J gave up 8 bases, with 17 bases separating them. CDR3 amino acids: CASSLDPRETGGYTF. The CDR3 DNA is TGCGCCAGCAGCTTGGACCCACGGGAGACCGGGGGCTACACCTTC.

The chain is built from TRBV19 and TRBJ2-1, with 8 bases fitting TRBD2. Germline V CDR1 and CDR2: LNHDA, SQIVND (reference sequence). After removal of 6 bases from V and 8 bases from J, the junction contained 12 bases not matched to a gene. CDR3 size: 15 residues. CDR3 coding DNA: TGTGCCAGTAGCCGGTTGCGGGGGGCGGTTGATGAGCAGTTCTTC. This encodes CASSRLRGAVDEQFF.

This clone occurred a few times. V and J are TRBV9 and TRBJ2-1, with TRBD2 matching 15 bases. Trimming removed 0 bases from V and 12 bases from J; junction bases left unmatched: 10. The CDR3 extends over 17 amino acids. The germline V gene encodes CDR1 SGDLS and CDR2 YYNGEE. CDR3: CASSVDRTSGGAGGQFF. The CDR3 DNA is TGTGCCAGCAGCGTAGACAGGACTAGCGGGGGGGCAGGTGGGCAGTTCTTC.

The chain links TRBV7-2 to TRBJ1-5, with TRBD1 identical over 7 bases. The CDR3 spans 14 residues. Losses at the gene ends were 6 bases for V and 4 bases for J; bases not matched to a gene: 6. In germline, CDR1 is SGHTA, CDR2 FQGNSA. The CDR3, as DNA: TGTGCCAGCAGTCAGACAGGGCGGAATCAGCCCCAGCATTTT. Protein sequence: CASSQTGRNQPQHF.